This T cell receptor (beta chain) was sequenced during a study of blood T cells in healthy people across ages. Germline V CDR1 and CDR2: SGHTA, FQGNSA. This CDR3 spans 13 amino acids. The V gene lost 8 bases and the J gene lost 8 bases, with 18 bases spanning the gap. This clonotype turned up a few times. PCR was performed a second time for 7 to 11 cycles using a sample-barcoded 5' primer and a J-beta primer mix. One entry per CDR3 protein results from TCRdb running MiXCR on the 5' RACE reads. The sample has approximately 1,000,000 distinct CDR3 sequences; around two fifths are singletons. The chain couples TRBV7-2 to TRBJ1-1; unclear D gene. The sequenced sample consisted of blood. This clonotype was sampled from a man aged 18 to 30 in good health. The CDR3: CASGLQPSTEAFF. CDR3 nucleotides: TGTGCCAGCGGATTACAGCCCTCGACCGAAGCTTTCTTT.